One sample yielded the 20 T cell receptor beta chains listed below, sequenced in a study of CD8 T cells in Susac syndrome. RNA totalling about 0.45 to 1 ug underwent reverse transcription with random hexamers. TCRdb analysed the immunoSEQ multiplex PCR reads with MiXCR anew, one entry per CDR3 protein. The sample shows under 95,000 distinct CDR3 sequences, just under 95% of them seen only once. Sequencing was performed on CD4+ T cells from PBMCs. The receptor set was obtained from a human donor with Susac syndrome.

J is TRBJ2-2 and V is TRBV5-1; no firm D call. This CDR3 contains 13 residues. Trimming left V 2 bases short and J 6 bases short, with 8 bases between. The germline CDR1 and CDR2 sequences are SGHRS and YFSETQ. CDR3 protein: CASSLTVSGELFF. DNA for the CDR3: TGCGCCAGCAGCTTAACGGTCTCCGGGGAGCTGTTTTTT.

The rearrangement links TRBV7-9 to TRBJ2-5, with TRBD1 as a possible D gene (5 bases). Trimming removed 4 bases from V and 0 bases from J, with 9 bases in between. The CDR3 extends over 14 amino acids. Germline V lookup: CDR1 SEHNR, CDR2 FQNEAQ (reference sequence). The CDR3 bases are TGTGCCAGCAGCTCTTCAGGGAACCAAGAGACCCAGTACTTC. Translated, it gives CASSSSGNQETQYF. Filled out from reference TRBV7-9 and TRBJ2-5, the complete variable domain reads DTGVSQNPRHKITKRGQNVTFRCDPISEHNRLYWYRQTLGQGPEFLTYFQNEAQLEKSRLLSDRFSAERPKGSFSTLEIQRTEQGDSAMYLCASSSSGNQETQYFGPGTRLLVL.

V gene TRBV30 combines with J gene TRBJ1-4, with D perhaps matching TRBD1 (5 bases). Germline V CDR1 and CDR2: GTSNPN, SVGIG (reference sequence). CDR3 size: 14 residues. The V end was cut by 5 bases, the J end by 8 bases, with 18 bases between. CDR3 bases: TGTGCCTGGGGTGGTGGGACGGTGGGGGAAAAACTGTTTTTT. This translates into CAWGGGTVGEKLFF.

The chain links TRBV20-1 to TRBJ1-1; 7 positions agree with TRBD1. CDR3 length equals 15 residues. V was pared by 4 bases and J by 1 base, with 9 bases of the junction left unmatched. CDR1 DFQATT and CDR2 SNEGSKA come from the germline V gene (reference sequence). The CDR3 coding sequence is TGCAGTGCTAATCCCCCGGGACAGCAGAACACTGAAGCTTTCTTT. This codes for CSANPPGQQNTEAFF.

This chain uses TRBV12-3 or TRBV12-4 with TRBJ1-1; maybe TRBD1 (5 bases). This CDR3 is 13 amino acids long. Trimming removed 2 bases at V and 6 bases at J, with 10 bases between. CDR3 protein: CASSLSTGPEAFF. The CDR3 DNA is TGTGCCAGCAGTTTATCGACGGGGCCTGAAGCTTTCTTT.

The chain has TRBV20-1 and TRBJ2-1; TRBD2 might be the D (6 bases). Germline-derived CDR1 and CDR2 are DFQATT and SNEGSKA (reference sequence). The CDR3 contains 11 residues. Trimming removed 6 bases at V and 3 bases at J, with 6 bases between. The CDR3 region is CSAAGYNEQFF. CDR3 coding DNA: TGCAGTGCAGCGGGCTACAATGAGCAGTTCTTC.

The chain is built from TRBV9 and TRBJ2-2; 10 bases map to TRBD1. V shed 2 bases, J shed 5 bases, and the junction held 15 bases outside the gene matches. Germline-derived CDR1 and CDR2 are SGDLS and YYNGEE. This CDR3 spans 19 amino acids. The CDR3 DNA sequence: TGTGCCAGCAGCGTCGGTCGTATCCCCGGACAGGGGGTGACCGGGGAGCTGTTTTTT. Protein sequence: CASSVGRIPGQGVTGELFF.

V usage is TRBV15 and J usage is TRBJ2-7; D may be TRBD1 (5 bases). The V end was cut by 3 bases, the J end by 7 bases, with 13 bases between. The CDR3 contains 13 residues. The V gene's germline CDR1 is LNHNV and CDR2 YYDKDF (reference sequence). The CDR3 is CATSRDTSREQYF. The CDR3 DNA reads as TGTGCCACCAGCAGGGACACCAGTAGGGAGCAGTACTTC. Combining the CDR3 with reference TRBV15 and TRBJ2-7 gives the whole variable domain DAMVIQNPRYQVTQFGKPVTLSCSQTLNHNVMYWYQQKSSQAPKLLFHYYDKDFNNEADTPDNFQSRRPNTSFCFLDIRSPGLGDTAMYLCATSRDTSREQYFGPGTRLTVT.

The gene calls are TRBV5-6 and TRBJ1-2; D is uncertain. The V and J ends lost 0 bases and 5 bases respectively, with 8 bases between them. The length of the CDR3 is 13 residues. CDR1 and CDR2 (germline): SGHDT, YYEEEE. The CDR3 coding sequence is TGTGCCAGCAGCTTGGGGCAGAGGTATGGCTACACCTTC. Residues: CASSLGQRYGYTF.

The rearrangement links TRBV20-1 to TRBJ2-3; 7 bases line up with TRBD2. The CDR3 is made up of 15 amino acids. Germline CDR1 and CDR2: DFQATT and SNEGSKA (reference sequence). Trimming cost V 4 bases and J 3 bases; bases outside gene matches: 10. The CDR3 is CSAIPGEGSTDTQYF. CDR3 nucleotides: TGCAGTGCTATTCCCGGGGAGGGTTCGACAGATACGCAGTATTTT.

This chain uses TRBV19 with TRBJ2-7; maybe TRBD1 (5 bases). Germline V lookup: CDR1 LNHDA, CDR2 SQIVND (reference sequence). The CDR3 is made up of 13 amino acids. V lost 4 bases, J lost 2 bases, and 9 bases lay in between. The CDR3 DNA follows: TGTGCCAGTAGTACGACAGCAGCCTACGAGCAGTACTTC. As protein: CASSTTAAYEQYF.

This chain connects TRBV7-9 to TRBJ2-1, with D tentatively TRBD2 (6 bases). The CDR3 sequence is 12 residues long. Trimming took 5 bases from V and 12 from J, leaving 14 bases between them. Germline values: CDR1 SEHNR, CDR2 FQNEAQ (reference sequence). The CDR3 DNA is TGTGCCAGCAGCCGGGACTCGTCGTGGCAGTTCTTC. It specifies CASSRDSSWQFF.

The genes are TRBV7-9 and TRBJ1-4; a weak D match, TRBD1 (5 bases). The CDR3 covers 13 residues. CDR1 is SEHNR and CDR2 is FQNEAQ in the germline V gene (reference sequence). Trimming stripped 6 bases from V and 5 bases from J, with 10 bases between. CDR3 coding DNA: TGTGCCAGCAGTAGACAGAAGAATGAAAAACTGTTTTTT. Translating it yields CASSRQKNEKLFF.

The gene calls are TRBV30 and TRBJ2-1; the match to TRBD2 covers 9 bases. This CDR3 has 12 amino acids. CDR1 and CDR2 (germline): GTSNPN, SVGIG (reference sequence). J gave up 11 bases and V 3 bases, and 5 bases lay outside the gene matches. CDR3 DNA: TGTGCCTGGAGGCGGGGGGGCGTAAAGCAGTTCTTC. The encoded protein is CAWRRGGVKQFF.

This rearrangement joins TRBV9 to TRBJ1-2, with 9 bases fitting TRBD1. The CDR3 contains 14 residues. With V trimmed by 7 bases and J by 0 bases, 4 bases remained unmatched. The germline gives CDR1 SGDLS, CDR2 YYNGEE. The CDR3 DNA reads TGTGCCAGCGGACAGGGGCCTTCTAACTATGGCTACACCTTC. Protein product: CASGQGPSNYGYTF.

The sample holds one count of this clonotype. The V gene is TRBV29-1, the J gene TRBJ2-1; D not certain. Trimming stripped 4 bases from V and 0 bases from J, with 7 bases between. CDR3 length: 13 residues. Germline V CDR1 and CDR2: SQVTM, ANQGSEA. The CDR3 reads CSVGRSSYNEQFF. Here the CDR3 DNA reads TGCAGCGTTGGCAGGAGCTCCTACAATGAGCAGTTCTTC.

V and J are TRBV25-1 and TRBJ2-2, with 7 bases lining up with TRBD1. The CDR3 covers 14 residues. The V and J ends lost 8 bases and 5 bases, in that order; junction bases with no gene match: 8. Germline V CDR1 and CDR2: MGHDK, SYGVNS. The CDR3 loop is CASSSGGRTGELFF. Written as DNA, the CDR3 is TGTGCCAGCTCCTCAGGGGGTCGAACCGGGGAGCTGTTTTTT.

The chain is built from TRBV7-2 and TRBJ1-2; 7 bases match TRBD1. The CDR3 is 15 residues long. Germline CDR1 reads SGHTA; CDR2 reads FQGNSA. V dropped 2 bases and J dropped 4; count of bases not matched to a gene: 7. The CDR3 DNA sequence: TGTGCCAGCAGCTTAAGGGGACAGAGATCCTATGGCTACACCTTC. Translated, it gives CASSLRGQRSYGYTF.

The chain carries TRBV20-1 and TRBJ1-1; D call uncertain. CDR1 and CDR2 from the germline V gene are DFQATT and SNEGSKA (reference sequence). Trimming removed 1 base at V and 6 bases at J, with 15 bases between. The CDR3 totals 14 residues. CDR3 coding DNA: TGCAGTGCTAGAGTGGGTAATCCTCGGCCTGAAGCTTTCTTT. Residues: CSARVGNPRPEAFF.

The rearrangement links TRBV12-3 or TRBV12-4 to TRBJ2-5; D is possibly TRBD2 (5 bases). Deletions cut 5 bases from V and 4 bases from J, with 8 bases between. The CDR3 runs to 12 residues. The CDR3 region is CASSRERETQYF. The DNA for the CDR3 is TGTGCCAGCAGTCGGGAAAGAGAGACCCAGTACTTC.